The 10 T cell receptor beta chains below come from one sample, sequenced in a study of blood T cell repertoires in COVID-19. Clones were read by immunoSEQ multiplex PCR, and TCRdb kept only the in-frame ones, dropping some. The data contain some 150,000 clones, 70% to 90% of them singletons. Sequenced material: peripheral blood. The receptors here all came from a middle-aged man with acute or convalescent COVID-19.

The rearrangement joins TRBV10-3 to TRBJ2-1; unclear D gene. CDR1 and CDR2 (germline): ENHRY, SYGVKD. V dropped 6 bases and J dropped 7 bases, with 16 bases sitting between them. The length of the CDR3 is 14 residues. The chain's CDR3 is CAIREPFGVNEQFF. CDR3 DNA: TGTGCCATCAGGGAGCCTTTCGGTGTAAATGAGCAGTTCTTC.

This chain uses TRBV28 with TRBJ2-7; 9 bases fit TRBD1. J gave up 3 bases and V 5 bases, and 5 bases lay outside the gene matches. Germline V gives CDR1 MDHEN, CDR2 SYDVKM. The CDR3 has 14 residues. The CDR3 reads CASSRDRVGYEQYF. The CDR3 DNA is TGTGCCAGCAGTCGGGACAGGGTCGGCTACGAGCAGTACTTC. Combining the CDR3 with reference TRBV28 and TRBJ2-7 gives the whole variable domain DVKVTQSSRYLVKRTGEKVFLECVQDMDHENMFWYRQDPGLGLRLIYFSYDVKMKEKGDIPEGYSVSREKKERFSLILESASTNQTSMYLCASSRDRVGYEQYFGPGTRLTVT.

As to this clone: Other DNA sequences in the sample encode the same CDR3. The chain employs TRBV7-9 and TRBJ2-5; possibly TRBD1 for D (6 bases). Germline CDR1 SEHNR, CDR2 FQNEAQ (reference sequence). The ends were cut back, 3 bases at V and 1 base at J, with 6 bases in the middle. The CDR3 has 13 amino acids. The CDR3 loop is CASSLGAQETQYF. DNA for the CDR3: TGTGCCAGCAGCTTGGGGGCCCAAGAGACCCAGTACTTC.

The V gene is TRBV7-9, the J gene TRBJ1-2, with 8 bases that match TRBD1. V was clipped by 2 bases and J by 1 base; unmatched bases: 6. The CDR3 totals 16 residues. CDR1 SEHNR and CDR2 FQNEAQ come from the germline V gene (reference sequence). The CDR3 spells CASSLTTGAFNYGYTF. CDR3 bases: TGTGCCAGCAGCTTAACGACAGGGGCCTTTAACTATGGCTACACCTTC.

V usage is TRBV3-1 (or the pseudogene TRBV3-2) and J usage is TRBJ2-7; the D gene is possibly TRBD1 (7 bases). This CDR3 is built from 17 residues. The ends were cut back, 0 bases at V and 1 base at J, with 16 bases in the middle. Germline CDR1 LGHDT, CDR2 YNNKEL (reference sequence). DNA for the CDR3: TGTGCCAGCAGCCAAGATCGGGGGACAGTCAGGTCCTACGAGCAGTACTTC. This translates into CASSQDRGTVRSYEQYF.

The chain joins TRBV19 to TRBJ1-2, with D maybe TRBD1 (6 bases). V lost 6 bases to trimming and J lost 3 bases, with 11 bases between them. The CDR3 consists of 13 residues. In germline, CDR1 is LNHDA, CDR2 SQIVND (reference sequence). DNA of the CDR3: TGTGCCAGTAGCAACAGGGCAGACTATGGCTACACCTTC. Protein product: CASSNRADYGYTF.

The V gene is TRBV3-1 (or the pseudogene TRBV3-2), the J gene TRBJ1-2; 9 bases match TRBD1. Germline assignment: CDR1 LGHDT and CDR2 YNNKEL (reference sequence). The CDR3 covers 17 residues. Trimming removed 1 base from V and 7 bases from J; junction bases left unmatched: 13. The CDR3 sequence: CASSQGTTGGMRAGYTF. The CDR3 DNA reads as TGTGCCAGCAGCCAAGGTACGACAGGGGGGATGCGTGCTGGCTACACCTTC.

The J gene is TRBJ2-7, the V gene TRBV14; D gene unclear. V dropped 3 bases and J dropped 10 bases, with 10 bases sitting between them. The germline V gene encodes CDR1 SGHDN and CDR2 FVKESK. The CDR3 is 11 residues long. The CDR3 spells CASSQTGAQYF. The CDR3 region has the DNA TGTGCCAGCAGCCAGACCGGAGCTCAGTACTTC.

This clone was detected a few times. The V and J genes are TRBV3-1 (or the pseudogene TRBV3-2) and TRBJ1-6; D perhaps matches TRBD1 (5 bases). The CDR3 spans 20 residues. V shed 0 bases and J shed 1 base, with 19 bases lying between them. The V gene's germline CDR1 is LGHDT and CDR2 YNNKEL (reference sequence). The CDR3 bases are TGTGCCAGCAGCCAAGATAGGACAAGGCCCCTTCGGTCCTATAATTCACCCCTCCACTTT. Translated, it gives CASSQDRTRPLRSYNSPLHF.

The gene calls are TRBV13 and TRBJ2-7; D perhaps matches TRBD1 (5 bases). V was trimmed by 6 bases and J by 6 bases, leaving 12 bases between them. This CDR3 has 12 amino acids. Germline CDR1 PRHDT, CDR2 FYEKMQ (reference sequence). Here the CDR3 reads CASSQTGPEQYF. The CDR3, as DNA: TGTGCCAGCAGTCAAACAGGCCCCGAGCAGTACTTC.